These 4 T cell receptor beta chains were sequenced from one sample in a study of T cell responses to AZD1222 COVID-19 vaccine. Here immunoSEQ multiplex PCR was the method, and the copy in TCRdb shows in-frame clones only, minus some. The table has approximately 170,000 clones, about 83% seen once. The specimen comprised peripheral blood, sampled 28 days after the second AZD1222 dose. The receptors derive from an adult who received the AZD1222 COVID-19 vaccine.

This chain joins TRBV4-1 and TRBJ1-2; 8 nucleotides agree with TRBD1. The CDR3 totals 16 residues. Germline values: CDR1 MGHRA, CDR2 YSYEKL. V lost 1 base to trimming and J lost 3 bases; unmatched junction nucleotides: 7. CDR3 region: CASSQAQGASHYGYTF. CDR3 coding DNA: TGCGCCAGCAGCCAAGCGCAGGGGGCCTCGCACTATGGCTACACCTTC.

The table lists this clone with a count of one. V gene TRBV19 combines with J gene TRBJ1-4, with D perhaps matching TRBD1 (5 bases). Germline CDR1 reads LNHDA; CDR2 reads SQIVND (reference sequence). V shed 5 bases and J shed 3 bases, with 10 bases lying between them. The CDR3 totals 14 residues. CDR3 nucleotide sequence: TGTGCCAGTAGTGAGGGGCTGTCTAATGAAAAACTGTTTTTT. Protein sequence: CASSEGLSNEKLFF.

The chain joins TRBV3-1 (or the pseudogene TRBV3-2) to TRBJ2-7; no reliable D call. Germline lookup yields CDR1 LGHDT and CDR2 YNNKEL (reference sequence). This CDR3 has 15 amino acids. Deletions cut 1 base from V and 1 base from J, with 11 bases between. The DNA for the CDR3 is TGTGCCAGCAGCCAAGTGGGGTCGGAGTCCTACGAGCAGTACTTC. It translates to CASSQVGSESYEQYF.

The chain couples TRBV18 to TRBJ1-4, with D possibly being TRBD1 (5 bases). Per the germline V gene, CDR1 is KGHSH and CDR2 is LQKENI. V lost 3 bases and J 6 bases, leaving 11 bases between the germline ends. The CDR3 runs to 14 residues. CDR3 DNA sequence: TGTGCCAGCTCACCGCGACAGATAGATGAAAAACTGTTTTTT. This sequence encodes CASSPRQIDEKLFF.